The TCR beta chain described here comes from a study of blood T cells in healthy people across ages. Findings and caveats of the study: Both higher diversity and more naive CD4+ cells marked long-lived donors when set against aged donors.

Next came a second PCR, run for about 6 to 12 cycles, which used a sample-barcoded 5' primer along with a J-beta primer mix. Each cDNA molecule was tagged by a template-switch adaptor with 12 random nucleotides. TCRdb re-analysed the 5' RACE reads in MiXCR, keeping a single row per CDR3 protein. This table has about 730,000 distinct CDR3 sequences, around 46% appearing once. CDR1 is SEHNR and CDR2 is FQNEAQ in the germline V gene (reference sequence). The CDR3 runs 16 residues. V was clipped by 3 bases and J by 1 base; unmatched bases: 4. This clonotype was found many times. The antigen is not known. Material for sequencing was blood. The receptor's source is a woman aged 60 to 75 in good health. The chain employs TRBV7-9 and TRBJ2-3; TRBD1 matches 10 bases. The chain's CDR3 is CASSLRTGGGTDTQYF. For the CDR3, the DNA is TGTGCCAGCAGCTTGCGGACAGGGGGGGGCACAGATACGCAGTATTTT.